These 16 T cell receptor beta chains were sequenced from one sample in a study of response to subunit inactivated influenza vaccine. TCRdb called the RT-PCR reads again in MiXCR, with one record for every CDR3 protein. The sample has about 540,000 distinct CDR3 sequences, 12% to 15% seen once; the top ten hold around 10%. This material consisted of PBMCs from blood, taken about 13 days after vaccination. These receptors were collected from a man aged 50 to 60 who received an inactivated influenza vaccine.

This clonotype was counted at least ten times. The chain employs TRBV10-3 and TRBJ2-7; D ambiguous. The CDR3 is 12 amino acids. Germline V gene sequence: CDR1 ENHRY, CDR2 SYGVKD. V dropped 0 bases and J dropped 4 bases, with 4 bases sitting between them. The CDR3 spells CAISESGYEQYF. The CDR3 DNA reads TGTGCCATCAGTGAGTCGGGTTACGAGCAGTACTTC.

This clonotype was observed many times. This chain links TRBV5-1 with TRBJ2-1; the match to TRBD1 covers 10 bases. Germline V gene lookup returns CDR1 SGHRS and CDR2 YFSETQ. The CDR3 spans 17 residues. After removal of 2 bases from V and 6 bases from J, the junction contained 11 bases not matched to a gene. CDR3 residues: CASSFLFGDRGINEQFF. The DNA of the CDR3 is TGCGCCAGCAGCTTTCTCTTCGGGGACAGGGGAATCAATGAGCAGTTCTTC. The entire variable domain, with the rest obtained from reference TRBV5-1 and TRBJ2-1, is as follows: KAGVTQTPRYLIKTRGQQVTLSCSPISGHRSVSWYQQTPGQGLQFLFEYFSETQRNKGNFPGRFSGRQFSNSRSEMNVSTLELGDSALYLCASSFLFGDRGINEQFFGPGTRLTVL.

In its sample, this clonotype was seen a few times. The chain joins TRBV24-1 to TRBJ2-3; tentatively, D is TRBD1 (5 bases). CDR1 and CDR2 (germline): KGHDR, SFDVKD. The length of the CDR3 is 16 residues. V lost 4 bases, J lost 0 bases, and 13 bases lay in between. The CDR3 bases are TGTGCCACCAGTGACTACAGGATTACTAGCACAGATACGCAGTATTTT. Protein product: CATSDYRITSTDTQYF.

This clonotype was counted between two and nine times. The chain recombines TRBV2 with TRBJ2-5; 11 bases align to TRBD2. Germline V gives CDR1 SNHLY, CDR2 FYNNEI. V dropped 1 base and J dropped 1; count of bases not matched to a gene: 5. The CDR3 has 17 residues. The CDR3, as DNA: TGTGCCAGCAGTGAAGATAGGGGGACTAGCGGCCAAGAGACCCAGTACTTC. It yields the protein CASSEDRGTSGQETQYF.

This clonotype showed up just a few times. A junction boundary mismatches the germline segment, possibly from a read error. The chain uses TRBV13 and TRBJ2-1; TRBD2 aligns across 7 bases. This CDR3 comprises 19 residues. Germline assignment: CDR1 PRHDT and CDR2 FYEKMQ (reference sequence). CDR3 region: CASSLGGASGLGSYNEQFF. CDR3 nucleotide sequence: TGTGCCAGCAGCCTAGGAGGCGCTAGCGGCTTAGGCTCCTACAATGAGCAGTTCTTC.

V usage is TRBV7-2 and J usage is TRBJ2-7; tentative D call: TRBD2 (5 bases). Germline V gene sequence: CDR1 SGHTA, CDR2 FQGNSA. The CDR3 consists of 13 residues. V gave up 5 bases and J gave up 4 bases, with 12 bases separating them. CDR3 nucleotides: TGTGCCAGCAGCATCCCGGGATTGTACGAGCAGTACTTC. It translates to CASSIPGLYEQYF.

The rearrangement uses TRBV9 and TRBJ2-1; 10 bases fit TRBD2. The V gene end was trimmed by 0 bases and the J gene end by 9 bases; junction bases not matched to a gene: 9. The germline V gene has CDR1 SGDLS and CDR2 YYNGEE. The CDR3 loop spans 16 amino acids. CDR3 residues: CASSVGGSGRAVEQFF. The CDR3 DNA reads TGTGCCAGCAGCGTAGGAGGGAGCGGGAGGGCCGTTGAGCAGTTCTTC. The variable domain in full, with the rest retrieved from reference TRBV9 and TRBJ2-1, is DSGVTQTPKHLITATGQRVTLRCSPRSGDLSVYWYQQSLDQGLQFLIQYYNGEERAKGNILERFSAQQFPDLHSELNLSSLELGDSALYFCASSVGGSGRAVEQFFGPGTRLTVL.

The genes are TRBV11-2 and TRBJ2-6, with 8 bases identical to TRBD1. The CDR3 covers 18 residues. CDR1 and CDR2 from the germline V gene are SGHAT and FQNNGV. J gave up 1 base and V 5 bases, and 10 bases lay outside the gene matches. This CDR3 is CASSPARGHWSGANVLTF. CDR3 in DNA: TGTGCCAGCAGCCCCGCCAGGGGGCATTGGTCTGGGGCCAACGTCCTGACTTTC.

The chain carries TRBV15 and TRBJ2-1; weak D call: TRBD2 (6 bases). Looked up from germline, CDR1 is LNHNV and CDR2 is YYDKDF (reference sequence). V lost 3 bases to trimming and J lost 2 bases, with 14 bases between them. The CDR3 extends over 16 amino acids. This CDR3 reads CATSRPLAVTYNEQFF. The DNA of the CDR3 is TGTGCCACCAGCAGGCCCTTAGCGGTAACCTACAATGAGCAGTTCTTC.

Ten or more counts support this clonotype. The J gene is TRBJ2-1, the V gene TRBV11-2, with 7 bases that match TRBD2. Trimming cost V 5 bases and J 1 base; bases outside gene matches: 17. Germline V gene sequence: CDR1 SGHAT, CDR2 FQNNGV. The CDR3 spans 19 residues. The CDR3 DNA is TGTGCCAGCAGCCCCGAGGGAGGGTACCAAATATTTTCCTACAATGAGCAGTTCTTC. Protein product: CASSPEGGYQIFSYNEQFF.

In its sample, this clonotype was seen many times. V usage is TRBV7-8 and J usage is TRBJ1-1; a possible D gene is TRBD1 (6 bases). The CDR3 loop spans 15 amino acids. Deletions cut 5 bases from V and 1 base from J, with 14 bases between. Germline lookup yields CDR1 SGHVS and CDR2 FQNEAQ. The CDR3 sequence is CASSARPGQNTEAFF. The DNA for the CDR3 is TGTGCCAGCAGCGCTAGGCCGGGACAGAACACTGAAGCTTTCTTT.

This clonotype was observed a handful of times. This chain uses TRBV28 with TRBJ1-2; 8 bases line up with TRBD1. J was trimmed by 8 bases and V by 2 bases; bases with no gene match: 7. Germline-derived CDR1 and CDR2 are MDHEN and SYDVKM. CDR3 length: 14 amino acids. The DNA of the CDR3 is TGTGCCAGCAGTTTAGGGACAGGTCTCGGCGGCTACACCTTC. Its translation is CASSLGTGLGGYTF.

The sample holds many counts of this clonotype. The chain links TRBV7-3 to TRBJ2-2; TRBD1 aligns across 9 bases. This CDR3 is 17 amino acids long. CDR1 and CDR2 (germline): SGHTA, FQGTGA. With 5 bases clipped from V and 3 bases from J, the junction kept 10 bases outside the gene matches. The CDR3 loop reads CASSLSQGAIYTGELFF. The CDR3 region has the DNA TGTGCCAGCAGCCTATCACAGGGGGCGATATACACCGGGGAGCTGTTTTTT.

The sample holds many counts of this clonotype. The chain employs TRBV10-2 and TRBJ1-6; 7 nucleotides match TRBD1. The J segment lost 10 bases and the V segment lost 3 bases, leaving 9 bases of the junction unmatched. This CDR3 has 15 amino acids. The germline CDR1 and CDR2 sequences are WSHSY and SAAADI. The CDR3 here is CASSEKRQGRSPLHF. DNA for the CDR3: TGCGCCAGCAGTGAAAAGAGACAGGGAAGATCACCCCTCCACTTT.

The V and J genes are TRBV5-1 and TRBJ2-7; no definite D call. The CDR3 runs 14 residues. Germline CDR1 is SGHRS and CDR2 is YFSETQ. Trimming took 0 bases from V and 5 from J, leaving 12 bases between them. The CDR3, as DNA: TGCGCCAGCAGCTTGGTTGGAGAGGTCCACGAGCAGTACTTC. As protein: CASSLVGEVHEQYF.

The chain is built from TRBV4-1 and TRBJ2-1; 12 positions agree with TRBD2. Germline CDR1 MGHRA, CDR2 YSYEKL. This CDR3 contains 15 residues. The J segment lost 9 bases and the V segment lost 0 bases, leaving 3 bases of the junction unmatched. CDR3 residues: CASSQDLGLAGEQFF. The CDR3 DNA is TGCGCCAGCAGCCAAGATCTGGGACTAGCGGGTGAGCAGTTCTTC.